These 7 T cell receptor beta chains came from one sample sequenced in a study of vaccination and CD4 T cells after COVID-19. The sample's treatment: approximately 10-day PBMC culture with coronavirus spike peptide pools or control peptides (ViraFEST assay). Their antigens are not known. Sequencing of the DNA from cultured CD4+ T cells was carried out with the Oncomine TCR Beta short-read assay. TCRdb used MiXCR to reprocess the PCR reads, holding one entry per CDR3 protein. The sample yields 18,000 or so distinct CDR3 sequences, about 42% seen once. Sample: CD4+ T cells from blood, cultured in vitro, taken before SARS-CoV-2 vaccination. These receptors were collected from a human donor who received a COVID-19 vaccine.

This clonotype was detected only a few times. This sequence joins TRBV2 and TRBJ1-6; 10 positions match TRBD1. There are 13 residues in the CDR3. V trimming: 9 bases; J trimming: 7 bases; junction bases outside the gene matches: 3. Germline CDR1 is SNHLY and CDR2 is FYNNEI. CDR3 sequence (DNA): TGTGCCAGTGGGACAGGGGTAAATTCACCCCTCCACTTT. It encodes CASGTGVNSPLHF.

The rearrangement links TRBV24-1 to TRBJ1-2, with 8 bases lining up with TRBD1. With V trimmed by 1 base and J by 4 bases, 7 bases remained unmatched. The CDR3 is 16 residues long. Germline CDR1 KGHDR, CDR2 SFDVKD. Here the CDR3 reads CATSDFSQGGIYGYTF. DNA of the CDR3: TGTGCCACCAGTGATTTCTCACAGGGGGGGATCTATGGCTACACCTTC.

The chain joins TRBV5-1 to TRBJ2-1, with 7 bases lining up with TRBD1. Germline V gene data show CDR1 as SGHRS and CDR2 as YFSETQ. The CDR3 sequence is 16 residues long. Trimming took 4 bases from V and 0 from J; bases not matched to a gene: 7. Written as DNA, the CDR3 is TGCGCCAGCAGCGAAGTAGGGGGCAGCTCCTACAATGAGCAGTTCTTC. This sequence encodes CASSEVGGSSYNEQFF.

The gene calls are TRBV15 and TRBJ1-5; D not certain. V was shortened by 0 bases and J by 4 bases, with 13 bases between the two germline ends. The CDR3 contains 16 residues. CDR1 and CDR2 from the germline V gene are LNHNV and YYDKDF (reference sequence). This chain's CDR3 is CATSREARVGNQPQHF. The DNA of the CDR3 is TGTGCCACCAGCAGAGAGGCGAGGGTAGGAAATCAGCCCCAGCATTTT.

The rearrangement joins TRBV20-1 to TRBJ1-1, with 11 bases that match TRBD1. J lost 4 bases, V lost 5 bases, and 0 bases had no gene match. CDR3 size: 12 residues. Germline V gene data show CDR1 as DFQATT and CDR2 as SNEGSKA (reference sequence). CDR3 in amino acids: CSAGTGGTEAFF. Here the CDR3 DNA reads TGCAGTGCTGGGACAGGGGGCACTGAAGCTTTCTTT.

The chain combines TRBV6-4 with TRBJ2-2; maybe TRBD2 (5 bases). The CDR3 loop spans 14 amino acids. Germline CDR1 reads MRHNA; CDR2 reads SNTAGT. The V end lost 7 bases, the J end lost 7 bases, and 16 bases lay between the germline ends. The DNA of the CDR3 is TGTGCCAGCAAACCCTCTAGAGGGAACGGGGAGCTGTTTTTT. Its translation: CASKPSRGNGELFF.

V and J are TRBV5-6 and TRBJ2-7; 8 bases line up with TRBD1. CDR3 length equals 14 residues. V lost 0 bases, J lost 1 base, and 0 bases stayed unmatched. Germline CDR1 reads SGHDT; CDR2 reads YYEEEE. The CDR3, as DNA: TGTGCCAGCAGCTTGGGGGACAGGTCCTACGAGCAGTACTTC. Translation: CASSLGDRSYEQYF. The whole variable domain, filled in from reference TRBV5-6 and TRBJ2-7, reads DAGVTQSPTHLIKTRGQQVTLRCSPKSGHDTVSWYQQALGQGPQFIFQYYEEEERQRGNFPDRFSGHQFPNYSSELNVNALLLGDSALYLCASSLGDRSYEQYFGPGTRLTVT.